This TCR beta chain was obtained from a study of CD8+ T cells in alopecia areata. After isolation, RNA underwent reverse transcription to generate cDNA as the sequencing template. Clones were read by immunoSEQ multiplex PCR, and TCRdb kept only the in-frame ones, dropping some. Of some 130,000 clones listed, around 49% are singletons. The CDR3 has 10 amino acids. The germline V gene has CDR1 SQVTM and CDR2 ANQGSEA. Trimming shortened V by 5 bases and J by 6 bases, and 5 bases separated the two germline ends. Comment on this clone: Other DNA sequences in the sample encode the same CDR3.

Sequences were derived from CD8+ T cells sorted from blood, sampled at week 0. This TCR derives from a human donor with alopecia areata. The chain is built from TRBV29-1 and TRBJ2-1; tentative D call: TRBD2 (5 bases). The CDR3, as DNA: TGCAGCGTTCGGGGCAATGAGCAGTTCTTC. Encoded protein: CSVRGNEQFF.